These 18 T cell receptor beta chains came from one sample sequenced in a study of T cell changes during pregnancy in multiple sclerosis. This table comes from immunoSEQ multiplex PCR, and its TCRdb copy is limited to in-frame clones, with some not included. This table has 35,000 to 45,000 clones, over 80% appearing once. The source was CD4+ T cells from peripheral blood mononuclear cells, collected before pregnancy. These receptors originate from a female donor with multiple sclerosis, enrolled in a pregnancy study.

V is TRBV2 and J is TRBJ2-7; possibly TRBD1 for D (5 bases). Deletions cut 6 bases from V and 0 bases from J, with 18 bases between. The CDR3 loop spans 16 amino acids. Germline CDR1 and CDR2: SNHLY and FYNNEI. The CDR3 is CASRGALVLSSYEQYF. Here the CDR3 DNA reads TGTGCCAGCAGAGGGGCCTTAGTCCTGAGCTCCTACGAGCAGTACTTC.

J is TRBJ2-2 and V is TRBV7-3; 7 bases match TRBD2. The CDR3 totals 15 residues. V was pared by 2 bases and J by 5 bases, with 5 bases of the junction left unmatched. The germline CDR1 and CDR2 sequences are SGHTA and FQGTGA. The CDR3 DNA follows: TGTGCCAGCAGCTTACGCCGGGGGGTAACCGGGGAGCTGTTTTTT. Amino acid sequence: CASSLRRGVTGELFF.

The rearrangement joins TRBV9 to TRBJ2-7; perhaps TRBD1 as D (7 bases). This CDR3 is 15 amino acids long. V lost 2 bases and J lost 6, with 18 bases in between. Germline-derived CDR1 and CDR2 are SGDLS and YYNGEE. The CDR3 region has the DNA TGTGCCAGCAGCGTGGGAGGTCGGCAGGGGGGCGAGCAGTACTTC. Translated, it gives CASSVGGRQGGEQYF.

The rearrangement joins TRBV7-3 to TRBJ2-2, with D possibly being TRBD2 (6 bases). Germline V lookup: CDR1 SGHTA, CDR2 FQGTGA. The CDR3 runs 14 residues. The V gene lost 8 bases and the J gene lost 2 bases, with 12 bases spanning the gap. In DNA, the CDR3 is TGTGCCAGCCAGAGGACTACCAACACCGGGGAGCTGTTTTTT. Its translation: CASQRTTNTGELFF.

J is TRBJ1-2 and V is TRBV2; TRBD1 might be the D (6 bases). The CDR3 contains 13 residues. V was trimmed by 7 bases and J by 3 bases, leaving 12 bases between them. The germline CDR1 and CDR2 sequences are SNHLY and FYNNEI. CDR3 region: CASKGGVDYGYTF. The CDR3 nucleotides read TGTGCCAGCAAAGGGGGGGTGGACTATGGCTACACCTTC.

V usage is TRBV29-1 and J usage is TRBJ1-2; 9 positions match TRBD1. The germline CDR1 and CDR2 sequences are SQVTM and ANQGSEA. The CDR3 loop spans 12 amino acids. Trimming took 4 bases from V and 8 from J; bases not matched to a gene: 5. Written as DNA, the CDR3 is TGCAGCGTTGGAGACAGGGGGGCGGGCTACACCTTC. This sequence encodes CSVGDRGAGYTF.

The rearrangement uses TRBV19 and TRBJ2-3, with 8 nucleotides matching TRBD2. The CDR3 totals 15 residues. Germline-derived CDR1 and CDR2 are LNHDA and SQIVND (reference sequence). V shed 4 bases, J shed 2 bases, and the junction held 5 bases outside the gene matches. The CDR3 protein is CASSTKRGFTDTQYF. CDR3 in DNA: TGTGCCAGTAGTACCAAGCGGGGGTTCACAGATACGCAGTATTTT.

The chain combines TRBV7-2 with TRBJ2-2; 11 positions match TRBD2. Germline CDR1 SGHTA, CDR2 FQGNSA. The CDR3 loop spans 15 amino acids. Trimming took 6 bases from V and 5 from J; bases not matched to a gene: 5. CDR3: CASRPSGGFTGELFF. The CDR3 DNA is TGTGCCAGCAGACCTAGCGGGGGGTTTACCGGGGAGCTGTTTTTT.

Written as DNA, the CDR3 is TGTGCCAGTAGGCACACAGGGGCCGGCTACACCTTC. This codes for CASRHTGAGYTF. The chain combines TRBV19 with TRBJ1-2; 7 nucleotides line up with TRBD1. Germline-derived CDR1 and CDR2 are LNHDA and SQIVND (reference sequence). The CDR3 is made up of 12 amino acids. V trimming: 6 bases; J trimming: 8 bases; junction bases outside the gene matches: 6.

The chain combines TRBV6-1 with TRBJ2-2, with a possible D match to TRBD1 (6 bases). Trimming took off 5 bases at V and 6 bases at J, with 10 bases between the two ends. This CDR3 has 13 amino acids. Germline CDR1 and CDR2: MNHNS and SASEGT. The CDR3 nucleotides read TGTGCCAGCAGTCCCCACAGGGCCGGGGAGCTGTTTTTT. As protein: CASSPHRAGELFF.

This clone is termed medium-sized. This rearrangement joins TRBV6-6 to TRBJ1-1; no clear D gene. Germline values: CDR1 MNHNY, CDR2 SVGAGI (reference sequence). V was pared by 6 bases and J by 10 bases, with 12 bases between. The CDR3 has 11 amino acids. The CDR3 DNA reads as TGTGCCAGCAGCCCCACTGGTATAGCTTTCTTT. This translates into CASSPTGIAFF.

The chain is built from TRBV5-1 and TRBJ1-1; 11 nucleotides line up with TRBD1. From germline, CDR1 is SGHRS and CDR2 YFSETQ. The CDR3 totals 14 residues. V was clipped by 4 bases and J by 4 bases; unmatched bases: 3. The CDR3 loop reads CASSGGTGGTEAFF. In nucleotides, the CDR3 is TGCGCCAGCAGCGGCGGGACAGGGGGCACTGAAGCTTTCTTT.

The chain uses TRBV30 and TRBJ2-7, with no clear D. The V end lost 0 bases, the J end lost 4 bases, and 7 bases lay between the germline ends. Germline V lookup: CDR1 GTSNPN, CDR2 SVGIG (reference sequence). This CDR3 contains 12 residues. CDR3 bases: TGTGCCTGGAGTGTAACAGATTACGAGCAGTACTTC. Encoded protein: CAWSVTDYEQYF.

The chain carries TRBV7-6 and TRBJ1-2, with a possible D match to TRBD1 (5 bases). V was trimmed by 11 bases and J by 0 bases, leaving 10 bases between them. The CDR3 consists of 12 residues. Germline lookup yields CDR1 SGHVS and CDR2 FNYEAQ. CDR3 sequence reads: CASGESNYGYTF. CDR3 in DNA: TGTGCCTCGGGGGAGTCTAACTATGGCTACACCTTC.

CDR3 sequence (DNA): TGTGCCAGCAGCCCGAACGAAGGGGCAGGCAATCAGCCCCAGCATTTT. Translating gives CASSPNEGAGNQPQHF. This chain links TRBV5-6 with TRBJ1-5; D possibly corresponds to TRBD1 (5 bases). Trimming took off 4 bases at V and 2 bases at J, with 16 bases between the two ends. The CDR3 runs to 16 residues. The germline CDR1 and CDR2 sequences are SGHDT and YYEEEE.

This clone came up once. The V and J genes are TRBV4-3 and TRBJ2-7, with 8 bases fitting TRBD1. The J segment lost 0 bases and the V segment lost 1 base, leaving 2 bases of the junction unmatched. Germline V CDR1 and CDR2: LGHNA, YSLEER. The CDR3 runs to 15 residues. The CDR3 loop is CASSQGTGSSYEQYF. The CDR3 bases are TGCGCCAGCAGCCAAGGGACAGGGAGCTCCTACGAGCAGTACTTC.

V and J are TRBV27 and TRBJ2-7; 8 bases match TRBD1. Germline V gene sequence: CDR1 MNHEY, CDR2 SMNVEV (reference sequence). The CDR3 is 14 residues long. The junction had 10 bases not matched to a gene; V was cut back by 5 bases and J by 7 bases. This CDR3 reads CASSPGGQGWEQYF. The CDR3 DNA reads TGTGCCAGCAGTCCCGGAGGACAGGGTTGGGAGCAGTACTTC.

The CDR3, as DNA: TGTGCCAGCAGGCTATCCAGGGCGAACACTGAAGCTTTCTTT. This gives the protein CASRLSRANTEAFF. The chain links TRBV7-9 to TRBJ1-1; D may be TRBD1 (5 bases). The V end was cut by 6 bases, the J end by 1 base, with 12 bases between. There are 14 residues in the CDR3. CDR1 SEHNR and CDR2 FQNEAQ come from the germline V gene (reference sequence).